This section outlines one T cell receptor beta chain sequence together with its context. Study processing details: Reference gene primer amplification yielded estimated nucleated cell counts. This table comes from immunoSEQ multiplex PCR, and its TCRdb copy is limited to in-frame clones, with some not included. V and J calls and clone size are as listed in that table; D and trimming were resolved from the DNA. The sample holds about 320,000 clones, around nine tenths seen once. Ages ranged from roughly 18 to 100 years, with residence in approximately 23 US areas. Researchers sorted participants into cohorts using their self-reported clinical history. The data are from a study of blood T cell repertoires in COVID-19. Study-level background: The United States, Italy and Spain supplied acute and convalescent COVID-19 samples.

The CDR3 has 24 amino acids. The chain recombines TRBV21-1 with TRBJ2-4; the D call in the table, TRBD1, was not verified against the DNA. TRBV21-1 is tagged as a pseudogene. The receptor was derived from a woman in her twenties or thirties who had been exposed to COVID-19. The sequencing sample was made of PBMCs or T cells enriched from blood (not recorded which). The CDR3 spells CASSKFATGGFVATRFVPKNIQYF. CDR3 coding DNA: TGTGCCAGCAGCAAATTCGCGACAGGGGGCTTTGTCGCAACTCGGTTCGTCCCTAAAAACATTCAGTACTTC.